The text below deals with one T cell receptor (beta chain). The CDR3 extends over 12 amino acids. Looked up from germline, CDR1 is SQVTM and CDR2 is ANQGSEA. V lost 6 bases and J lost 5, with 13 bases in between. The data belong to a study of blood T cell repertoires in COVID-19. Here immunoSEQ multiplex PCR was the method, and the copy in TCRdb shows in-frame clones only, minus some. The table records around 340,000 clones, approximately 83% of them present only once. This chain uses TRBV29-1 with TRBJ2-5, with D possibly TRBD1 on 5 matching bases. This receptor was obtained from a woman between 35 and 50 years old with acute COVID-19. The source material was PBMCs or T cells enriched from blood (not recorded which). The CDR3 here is CSVPTAKETQYF. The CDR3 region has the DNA TGCAGCGTACCGACAGCTAAGGAGACCCAGTACTTC.